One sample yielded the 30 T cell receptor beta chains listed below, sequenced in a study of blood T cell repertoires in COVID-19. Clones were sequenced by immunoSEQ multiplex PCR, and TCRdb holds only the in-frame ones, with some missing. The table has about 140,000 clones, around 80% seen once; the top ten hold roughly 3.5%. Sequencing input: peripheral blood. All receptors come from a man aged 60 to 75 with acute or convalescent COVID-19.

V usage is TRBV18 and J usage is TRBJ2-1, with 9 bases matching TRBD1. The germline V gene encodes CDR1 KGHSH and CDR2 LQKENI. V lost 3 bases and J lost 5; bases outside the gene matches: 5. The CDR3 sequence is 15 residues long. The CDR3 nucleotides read TGTGCCAGCTCACCGCTGGACAGGGGAAACAATGAGCAGTTCTTC. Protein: CASSPLDRGNNEQFF.

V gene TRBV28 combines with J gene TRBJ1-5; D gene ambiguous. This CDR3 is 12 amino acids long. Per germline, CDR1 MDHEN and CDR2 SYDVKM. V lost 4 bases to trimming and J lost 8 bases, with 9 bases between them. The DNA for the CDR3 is TGTGCCAGCAGTTACAGCCCAAAGCCCCAGCATTTT. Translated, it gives CASSYSPKPQHF.

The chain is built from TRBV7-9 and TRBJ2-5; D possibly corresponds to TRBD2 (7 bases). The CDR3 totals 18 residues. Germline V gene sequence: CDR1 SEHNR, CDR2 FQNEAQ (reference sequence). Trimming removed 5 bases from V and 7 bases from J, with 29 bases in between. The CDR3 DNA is TGTGCCAGCAGCCCCGGAGGGGGGGTGCAGGGGAGATTTGCGACCCAGTACTTC. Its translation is CASSPGGGVQGRFATQYF.

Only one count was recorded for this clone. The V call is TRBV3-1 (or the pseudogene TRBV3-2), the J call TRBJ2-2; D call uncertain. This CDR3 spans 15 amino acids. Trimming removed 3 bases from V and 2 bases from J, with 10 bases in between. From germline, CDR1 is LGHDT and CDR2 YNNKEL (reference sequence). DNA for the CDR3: TGTGCCAGCAGCCAGCGGATCCTAAACACCGGGGAGCTGTTTTTT. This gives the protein CASSQRILNTGELFF.

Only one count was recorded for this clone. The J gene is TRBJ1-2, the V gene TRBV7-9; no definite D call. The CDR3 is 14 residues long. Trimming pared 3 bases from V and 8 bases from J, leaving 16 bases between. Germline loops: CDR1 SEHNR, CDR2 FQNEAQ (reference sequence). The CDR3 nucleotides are TGTGCCAGCAGCTTCATTGAGGGAGCGAGGGGCTACACCTTC. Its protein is CASSFIEGARGYTF.

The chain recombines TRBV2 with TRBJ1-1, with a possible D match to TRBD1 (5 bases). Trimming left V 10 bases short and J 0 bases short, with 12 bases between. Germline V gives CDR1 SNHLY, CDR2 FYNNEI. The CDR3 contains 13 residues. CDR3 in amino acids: CATEQELNTEAFF. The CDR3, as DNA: TGTGCCACCGAACAGGAGTTGAACACTGAAGCTTTCTTT.

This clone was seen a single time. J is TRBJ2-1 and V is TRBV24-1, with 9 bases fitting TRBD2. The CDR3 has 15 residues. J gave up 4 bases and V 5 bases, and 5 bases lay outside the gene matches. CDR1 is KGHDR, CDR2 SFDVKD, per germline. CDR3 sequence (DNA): TGTGCCACCAGTGCCAGACTAGCGGCTTACAATGAGCAGTTCTTC. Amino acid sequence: CATSARLAAYNEQFF.

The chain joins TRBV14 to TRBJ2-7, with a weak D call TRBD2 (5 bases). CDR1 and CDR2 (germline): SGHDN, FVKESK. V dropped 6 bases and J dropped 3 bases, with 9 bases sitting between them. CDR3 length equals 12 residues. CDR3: CASSRTFYEQYF. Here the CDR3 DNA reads TGTGCCAGCAGTCGGACTTTCTACGAGCAGTACTTC.

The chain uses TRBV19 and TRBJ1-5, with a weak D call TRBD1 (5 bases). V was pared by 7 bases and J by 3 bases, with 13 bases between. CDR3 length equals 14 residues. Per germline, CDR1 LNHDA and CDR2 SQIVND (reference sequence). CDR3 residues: CASTPTALNQPQHF. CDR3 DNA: TGTGCCAGTACACCGACAGCCCTCAATCAGCCCCAGCATTTT. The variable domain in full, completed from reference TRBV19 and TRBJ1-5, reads DGGITQSPKYLFRKEGQNVTLSCEQNLNHDAMYWYRQDPGQGLRLIYYSQIVNDFQKGDIAEGYSVSREKKESFPLTVTSAQKNPTAFYLCASTPTALNQPQHFGDGTRLSIL.

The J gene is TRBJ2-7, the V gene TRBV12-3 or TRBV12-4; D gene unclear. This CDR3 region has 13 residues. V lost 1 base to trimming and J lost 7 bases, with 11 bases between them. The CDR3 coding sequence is TGTGCCAGCAGTTTAGTAGCTGTTGGAGAGCAGTACTTC. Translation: CASSLVAVGEQYF.

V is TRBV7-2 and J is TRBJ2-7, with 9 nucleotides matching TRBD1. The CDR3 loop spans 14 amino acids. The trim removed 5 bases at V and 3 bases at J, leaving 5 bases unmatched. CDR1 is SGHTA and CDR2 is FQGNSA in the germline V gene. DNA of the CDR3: TGTGCCAGCAGCCCTACGACAGGGGGCTACGAGCAGTACTTC. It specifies CASSPTTGGYEQYF. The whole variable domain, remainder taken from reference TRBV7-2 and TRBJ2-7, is GAGVSQSPSNKVTEKGKDVELRCDPISGHTALYWYRQSLGQGLEFLIYFQGNSAPDKSGLPSDRFSAERTGGSVSTLTIQRTQQEDSAVYLCASSPTTGGYEQYFGPGTRLTVT.

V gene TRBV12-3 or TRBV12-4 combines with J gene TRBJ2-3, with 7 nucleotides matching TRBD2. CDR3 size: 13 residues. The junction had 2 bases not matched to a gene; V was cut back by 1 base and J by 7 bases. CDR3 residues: CASSLERGNTQYF. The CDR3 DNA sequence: TGTGCCAGCAGTTTAGAGCGGGGAAATACGCAGTATTTT.

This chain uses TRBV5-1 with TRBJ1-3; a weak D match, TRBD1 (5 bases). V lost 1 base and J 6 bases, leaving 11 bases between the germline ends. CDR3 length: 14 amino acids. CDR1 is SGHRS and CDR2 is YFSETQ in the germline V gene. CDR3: CASSLQGSENTIYF. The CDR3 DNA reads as TGCGCCAGCAGCTTGCAGGGATCGGAAAACACCATATATTTT.

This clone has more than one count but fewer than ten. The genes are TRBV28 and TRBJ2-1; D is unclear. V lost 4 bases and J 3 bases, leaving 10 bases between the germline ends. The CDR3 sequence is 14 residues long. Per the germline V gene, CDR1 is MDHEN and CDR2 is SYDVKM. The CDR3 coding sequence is TGTGCCAGCAGTTCGGAGAACCTCTACAATGAGCAGTTCTTC. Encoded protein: CASSSENLYNEQFF.

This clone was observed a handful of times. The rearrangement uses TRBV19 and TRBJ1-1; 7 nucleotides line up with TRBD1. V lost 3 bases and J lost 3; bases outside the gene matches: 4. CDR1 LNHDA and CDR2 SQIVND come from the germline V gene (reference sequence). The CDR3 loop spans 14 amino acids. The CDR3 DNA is TGTGCCAGTAGTATGGGACAGCAATACACTGAAGCTTTCTTT. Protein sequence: CASSMGQQYTEAFF.

The CDR3 nucleotides are TGCGCCAGCAGCCAAGCCTATGCCGGGGAGCTGTTTTTT. Residues: CASSQAYAGELFF. V usage is TRBV4-3 and J usage is TRBJ2-2; D gene uncertain. This CDR3 region has 13 residues. With 1 base removed from V and 6 bases from J, the gap between germline ends came to 6 bases. Germline loops: CDR1 LGHNA, CDR2 YSLEER.

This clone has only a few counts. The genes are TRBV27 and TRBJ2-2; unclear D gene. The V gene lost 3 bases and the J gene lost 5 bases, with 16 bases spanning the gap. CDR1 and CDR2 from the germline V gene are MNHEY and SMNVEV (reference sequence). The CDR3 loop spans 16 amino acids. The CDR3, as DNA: TGTGCCAGCAGTTTTGGCCGGGTTCCTACTACCGGGGAGCTGTTTTTT. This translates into CASSFGRVPTTGELFF.

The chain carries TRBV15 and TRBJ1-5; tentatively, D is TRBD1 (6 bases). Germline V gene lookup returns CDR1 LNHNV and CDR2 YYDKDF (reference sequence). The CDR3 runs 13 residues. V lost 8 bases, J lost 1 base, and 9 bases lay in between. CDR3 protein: CATATGSNQPQHF. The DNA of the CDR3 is TGTGCCACCGCCACAGGGAGCAATCAGCCCCAGCATTTT.

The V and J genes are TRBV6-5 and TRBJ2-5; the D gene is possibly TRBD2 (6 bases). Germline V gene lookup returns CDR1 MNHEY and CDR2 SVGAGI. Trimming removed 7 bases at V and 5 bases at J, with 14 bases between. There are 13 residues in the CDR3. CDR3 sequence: CASTRGAGETQYF. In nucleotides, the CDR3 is TGTGCCAGCACCAGAGGGGCGGGGGAGACCCAGTACTTC.

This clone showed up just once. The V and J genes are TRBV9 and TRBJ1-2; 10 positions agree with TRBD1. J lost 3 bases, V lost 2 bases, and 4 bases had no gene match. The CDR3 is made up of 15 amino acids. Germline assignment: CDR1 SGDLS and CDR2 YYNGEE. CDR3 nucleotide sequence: TGTGCCAGCAGCGTCATGACAGGGGGCGACTATGGCTACACCTTC. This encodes CASSVMTGGDYGYTF.

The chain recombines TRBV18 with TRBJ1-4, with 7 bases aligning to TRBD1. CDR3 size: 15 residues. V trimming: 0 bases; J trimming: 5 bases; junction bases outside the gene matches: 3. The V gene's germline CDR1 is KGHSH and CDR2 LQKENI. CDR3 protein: CASSPPGTVNEKLFF. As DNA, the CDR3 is TGTGCCAGCTCACCACCCGGGACAGTCAATGAAAAACTGTTTTTT. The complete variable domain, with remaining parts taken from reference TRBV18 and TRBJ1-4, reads NAGVMQNPRHLVRRRGQEARLRCSPMKGHSHVYWYRQLPEEGLKFMVYLQKENIIDESGMPKERFSAEFPKEGPSILRIQQVVRGDSAAYFCASSPPGTVNEKLFFGSGTQLSVL.

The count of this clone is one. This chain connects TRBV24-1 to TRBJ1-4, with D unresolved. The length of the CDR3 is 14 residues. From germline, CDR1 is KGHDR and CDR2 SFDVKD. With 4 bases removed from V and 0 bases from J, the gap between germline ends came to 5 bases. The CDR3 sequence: CATSESATNEKLFF. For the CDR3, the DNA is TGTGCCACCAGTGAGTCCGCAACTAATGAAAAACTGTTTTTT.

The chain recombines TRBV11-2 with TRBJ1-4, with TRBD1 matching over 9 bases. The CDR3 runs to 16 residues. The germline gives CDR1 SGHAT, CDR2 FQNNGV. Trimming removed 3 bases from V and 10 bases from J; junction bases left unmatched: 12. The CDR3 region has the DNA TGTGCCAGCAGCTTTCTACAGGGGGCGTCGACGGCAAAACTGTTTTTT. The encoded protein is CASSFLQGASTAKLFF.

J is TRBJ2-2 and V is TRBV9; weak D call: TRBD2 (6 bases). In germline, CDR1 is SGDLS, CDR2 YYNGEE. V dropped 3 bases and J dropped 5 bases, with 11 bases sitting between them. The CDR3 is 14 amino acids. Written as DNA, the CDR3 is TGTGCCAGCAGCGGGAGGGCTGATACCGGGGAGCTGTTTTTT. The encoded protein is CASSGRADTGELFF. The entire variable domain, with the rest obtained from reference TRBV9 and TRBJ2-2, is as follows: DSGVTQTPKHLITATGQRVTLRCSPRSGDLSVYWYQQSLDQGLQFLIQYYNGEERAKGNILERFSAQQFPDLHSELNLSSLELGDSALYFCASSGRADTGELFFGEGSRLTVL.

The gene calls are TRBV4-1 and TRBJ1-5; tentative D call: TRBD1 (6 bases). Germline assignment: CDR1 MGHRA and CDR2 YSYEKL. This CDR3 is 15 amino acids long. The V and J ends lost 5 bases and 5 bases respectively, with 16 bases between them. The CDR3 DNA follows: TGCGCCAGCAGCACAGGGACCGAGTCTTATCAGCCCCAGCATTTT. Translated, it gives CASSTGTESYQPQHF.

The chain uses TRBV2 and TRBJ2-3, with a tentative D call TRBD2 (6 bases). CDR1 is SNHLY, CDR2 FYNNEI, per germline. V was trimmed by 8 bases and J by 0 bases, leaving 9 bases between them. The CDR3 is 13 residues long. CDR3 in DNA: TGTGCCAGCCCAGCGGGCAGCACAGATACGCAGTATTTT. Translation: CASPAGSTDTQYF.

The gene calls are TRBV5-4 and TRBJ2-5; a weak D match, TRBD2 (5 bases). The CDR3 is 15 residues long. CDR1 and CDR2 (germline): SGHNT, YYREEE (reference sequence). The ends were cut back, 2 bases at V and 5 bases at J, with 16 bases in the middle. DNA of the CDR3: TGTGCCAGCAGCTTAACGAGAGGGCTCGGGGAGACCCAGTACTTC. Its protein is CASSLTRGLGETQYF.

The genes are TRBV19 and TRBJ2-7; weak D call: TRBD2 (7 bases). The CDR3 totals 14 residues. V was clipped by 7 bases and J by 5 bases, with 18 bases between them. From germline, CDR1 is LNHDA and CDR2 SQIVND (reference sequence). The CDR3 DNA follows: TGTGCCAGTAACCCGACGGGGGGCTTGGACGAGCAGTACTTC. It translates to CASNPTGGLDEQYF. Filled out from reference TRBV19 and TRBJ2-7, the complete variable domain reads DGGITQSPKYLFRKEGQNVTLSCEQNLNHDAMYWYRQDPGQGLRLIYYSQIVNDFQKGDIAEGYSVSREKKESFPLTVTSAQKNPTAFYLCASNPTGGLDEQYFGPGTRLTVT.

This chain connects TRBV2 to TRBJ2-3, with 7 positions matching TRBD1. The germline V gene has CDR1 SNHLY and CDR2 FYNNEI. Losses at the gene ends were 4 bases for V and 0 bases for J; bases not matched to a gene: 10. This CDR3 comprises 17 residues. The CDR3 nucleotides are TGTGCCAGCAGTGTGGCAGGGGGTCCCCTTAGCACAGATACGCAGTATTTT. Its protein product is CASSVAGGPLSTDTQYF.

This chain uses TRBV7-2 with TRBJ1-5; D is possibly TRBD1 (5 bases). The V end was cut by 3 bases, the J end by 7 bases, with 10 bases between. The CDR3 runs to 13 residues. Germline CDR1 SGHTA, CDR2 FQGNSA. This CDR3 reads CASSFYGGQPQHF. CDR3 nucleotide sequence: TGTGCCAGCAGCTTTTATGGGGGGCAGCCCCAGCATTTT.